Listed below are T cell receptor beta chains from one sample, sequenced in a study of post-analysis software for immune sequencing data. In TCRdb, the PCR reads were re-called with MiXCR into one record per CDR3 protein. The repertoire holds about 540,000 distinct CDR3 sequences, 34% seen once, with 4.5% to 7.5% in the top ten. The sequencing sample was made of blood. The receptors derive from a girl younger than 18 with multiple sclerosis. Both conserved end residues are part of each CDR3. Fields, in order: J gene, D gene, V gene, clone size, CDR3 protein, CDR3 DNA. A D gene is named only where the DNA matches it firmly. Expanded clones get a size class; other rows say once, few or many, or leave the size out.

>TRBJ1-5|NA|TRBV4-1|NA
CASSQEVQASNRPQHF
TGCGCCAGCAGCCAAGAAGTACAGGCGAGCAATCGGCCCCAGCATTTT
>TRBJ2-3|NA|TRBV9|few
CASSVERTATDTQYF
TGTGCCAGCAGCGTAGAGCGGACAGCCACAGATACGCAGTATTTT
>TRBJ1-1|NA|TRBV7-6|NA
CASSLAEYANTEAFF
TGTGCCAGCAGCTTAGCAGAGTACGCGAACACTGAAGCTTTCTTT
>TRBJ1-5|NA|TRBV6-1|NA
CASSDLEPNQPQHF
TGTGCCAGCAGTGATTTGGAGCCCAATCAGCCCCAGCATTTT
>TRBJ1-2|TRBD1|TRBV5-1|NA
CASTQTGVGGYTF
TGCGCCAGCACTCAAACAGGGGTGGGTGGCTACACCTTC
>TRBJ2-5|NA|TRBV29-1|NA
CSVEETKETQYF
TGCAGCGTTGAGGAGACAAAAGAGACCCAGTACTTC
>TRBJ2-5|NA|TRBV12-3/TRBV12-4|few
CASSLIGGGETQYF
TGTGCCAGCAGTTTAATTGGGGGAGGCGAGACCCAGTACTTC
>TRBJ2-1|TRBD2|TRBV6-1|NA
CASSDRRGAPCNEQFF
TGTGCCAGCAGTGACCGGCGGGGGGCCCCATGCAATGAGCAGTTCTTC
>TRBJ2-5|NA|TRBV12-3/TRBV12-4|NA
CASKHVYQETQYF
TGTGCCAGCAAACACGTGTACCAAGAGACCCAGTACTTC
>TRBJ2-5|NA|TRBV20-1|few
CSARDWGRETQYF
TGCAGTGCTAGAGACTGGGGGCGGGAGACCCAGTACTTC
>TRBJ1-4|NA|TRBV7-8|NA
CASSPQGRRVEDEKLFF
TGTGCCAGCAGCCCACAGGGCCGGCGGGTGGAGGATGAAAAACTGTTTTTT
>TRBJ2-1|TRBD1|TRBV11-2|NA
CASSSQGAGRNEQFF
TGTGCCAGCAGCTCACAGGGGGCTGGGAGGAATGAGCAGTTCTTC
>TRBJ2-3|NA|TRBV10-3|NA
CAISEGVSTDTQYF
TGTGCCATCAGTGAGGGGGTTAGCACAGATACGCAGTATTTT
>TRBJ2-1|NA|TRBV9|few
CASSPRQGAEQFF
TGTGCCAGCAGTCCTCGGCAGGGTGCTGAGCAGTTCTTC
>TRBJ2-5|NA|TRBV27|once
CASSWAYGRETQYF
TGTGCCAGCAGTTGGGCGTACGGGAGAGAGACCCAGTACTTC
>TRBJ2-5|TRBD2|TRBV15|NA
CATDNPGGKETQYF
TGTGCCACAGATAACCCGGGGGGAAAAGAGACCCAGTACTTC
>TRBJ2-7|TRBD1|TRBV20-1|few
CSARGPDRGSEQYF
TGCAGTGCTAGAGGACCGGACAGGGGTAGCGAGCAGTACTTC